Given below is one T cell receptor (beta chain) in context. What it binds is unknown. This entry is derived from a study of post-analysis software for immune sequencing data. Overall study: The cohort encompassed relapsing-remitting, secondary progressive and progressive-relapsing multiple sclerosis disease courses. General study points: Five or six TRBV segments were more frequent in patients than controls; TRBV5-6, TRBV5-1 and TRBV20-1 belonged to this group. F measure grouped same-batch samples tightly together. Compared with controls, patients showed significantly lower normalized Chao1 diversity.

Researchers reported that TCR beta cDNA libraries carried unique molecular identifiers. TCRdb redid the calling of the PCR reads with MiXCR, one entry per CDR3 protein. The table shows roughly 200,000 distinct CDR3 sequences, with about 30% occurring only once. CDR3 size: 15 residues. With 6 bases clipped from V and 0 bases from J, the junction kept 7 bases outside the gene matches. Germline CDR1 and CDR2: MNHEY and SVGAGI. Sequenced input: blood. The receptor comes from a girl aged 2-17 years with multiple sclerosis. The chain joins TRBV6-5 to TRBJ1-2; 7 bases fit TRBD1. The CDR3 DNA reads TGTGCCAGCAGGTCCCAGGGGGTAGCTAACTATGGCTACACCTTC. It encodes CASRSQGVANYGYTF.